This TCR beta chain appears in the sequencing data of a study of response to subunit inactivated influenza vaccine. With V trimmed by 4 bases and J by 2 bases, 5 bases remained unmatched. There are 16 residues in the CDR3. Looked up from germline, CDR1 is LGHNA and CDR2 is YNFKEQ. Findings of the study overall: Every seasonal influenza vaccination brings in few new T cells, the authors suggested.

As concerns this clonotype: The antigen remains undetermined.

Via MiXCR, TCRdb re-called the RT-PCR reads, giving one row per CDR3 protein. The data contain around 520,000 distinct CDR3 sequences, 12% of them singletons. The sample consisted of PBMCs from blood, taken on the day of vaccination. The source of this sequence is a man aged 45-60 years who received an inactivated influenza vaccine. This sequence joins TRBV4-2 and TRBJ2-6; 7 nucleotides match TRBD1. CDR3 sequence reads: CASSREQGPGANVLTF. DNA of the CDR3: TGTGCCAGCAGCCGGGAACAGGGGCCTGGGGCCAACGTCCTGACTTTC.